This is a list of T cell receptor beta chains from one sample in a study of OX40 agonist ivuxolimab in advanced cancers. Sequencing was performed with immunoSEQ multiplex PCR; in TCRdb, only in-frame clones are kept and a portion is missing. The sample records around 35,000 clones, approximately 86% being singletons. The sample consisted of CD4+ or CD8+ T cells sorted from blood, taken in a trial of the OX40 agonist ivuxolimab. These receptors came from an adult with an advanced solid tumor such as melanoma, head and neck, liver or kidney cancer. Each CDR3 is given with its conserved first and last residue. The order of the fields is J gene, clone size, D gene, V gene, CDR3 DNA, CDR3 protein. D genes are given only for firm matches. Clone size is stated in some rows and not others, as once, few, many or a class when expanded.

J gene: TRBJ2-7
clone size: NA
D gene: TRBD2
V gene: TRBV7-9
CDR3 DNA: TGTGCCAGCAGCAGGACTAGCTCCAACGAGCAGTACTTC
CDR3 protein: CASSRTSSNEQYF

J gene: TRBJ1-3
clone size: NA
D gene: TRBD1
V gene: TRBV4-2
CDR3 DNA: TGTGCCAGCAGCCAAGAGGACAGGGCTGGAAACACCATATATTTT
CDR3 protein: CASSQEDRAGNTIYF

J gene: TRBJ1-5
clone size: NA
D gene: NA
V gene: TRBV19
CDR3 DNA: TGTGCCAGTAGCGCAGGGCTCGGTCAGCCCCAGCATTTT
CDR3 protein: CASSAGLGQPQHF

J gene: TRBJ2-1
clone size: once
D gene: TRBD2
V gene: TRBV10-1
CDR3 DNA: TGCGCCAGCAGTGCACCGGGACTAGCTATCAATGAGCAGTTCTTC
CDR3 protein: CASSAPGLAINEQFF

J gene: TRBJ2-7
clone size: NA
D gene: TRBD1
V gene: TRBV6-5
CDR3 DNA: TGTGCCAGCAGTGTCCAGAGACAGGGGGCCTACGAGCAGTACTTC
CDR3 protein: CASSVQRQGAYEQYF

J gene: TRBJ2-7
clone size: NA
D gene: NA
V gene: TRBV6-5
CDR3 DNA: TGTGCCAGCAGGGGGGCAGGGAACTACGAGCAGTACTTC
CDR3 protein: CASRGAGNYEQYF

J gene: TRBJ1-3
clone size: NA
D gene: NA
V gene: TRBV7-3
CDR3 DNA: TGTGCCAGCAGCTTAGACAGGTCATCCGGAAACACCATATATTTT
CDR3 protein: CASSLDRSSGNTIYF

J gene: TRBJ1-1
clone size: NA
D gene: NA
V gene: TRBV5-5
CDR3 DNA: TGTGCCAGCAGCTTGGGTTTTGCAGGGGTGCGGCTCGGGAACACTGAAGCTTTCTTT
CDR3 protein: CASSLGFAGVRLGNTEAFF

J gene: TRBJ2-7
clone size: NA
D gene: NA
V gene: TRBV30
CDR3 DNA: TGTGCCTGGAGAGGGGGAGCGAGCTCCTACGAGCAGTACTTC
CDR3 protein: CAWRGGASSYEQYF

J gene: TRBJ1-5
clone size: NA
D gene: TRBD1
V gene: TRBV5-1
CDR3 DNA: TGCGCCAGCAGCCAGAGGCCCGGGACAGATCAGCCCCAGCATTTT
CDR3 protein: CASSQRPGTDQPQHF

J gene: TRBJ2-3
clone size: NA
D gene: TRBD1
V gene: TRBV11-2
CDR3 DNA: TGTGCCAGCAGCCCGGGACAGGGTACAGATACGCAGTATTTT
CDR3 protein: CASSPGQGTDTQYF

J gene: TRBJ2-1
clone size: once
D gene: NA
V gene: TRBV20-1
CDR3 DNA: TGCAGTGCTAGGGTGGGGGGCGGTGAGTTCTTC
CDR3 protein: CSARVGGGEFF

J gene: TRBJ2-3
clone size: NA
D gene: NA
V gene: TRBV6-5
CDR3 DNA: TGTGCCAGCAGTTTCCGGGGGAGAAGCACAGATACGCAGTATTTT
CDR3 protein: CASSFRGRSTDTQYF

J gene: TRBJ2-5
clone size: NA
D gene: TRBD1
V gene: TRBV5-1
CDR3 DNA: TGCGCCAGCAGCCCTGGACAGGGGAGGGGAGAGACCCAGTACTTC
CDR3 protein: CASSPGQGRGETQYF

J gene: TRBJ1-3
clone size: medium-sized
D gene: NA
V gene: TRBV19
CDR3 DNA: TGTGCCAGTAGTAACCCCCGTAGACTTTCTGGAAACACCATATATTTT
CDR3 protein: CASSNPRRLSGNTIYF

J gene: TRBJ2-2
clone size: NA
D gene: NA
V gene: TRBV11-3
CDR3 DNA: TGTGCCAGCAGCTCCACCGGGAACCCCGGGGAGCTGTTTTTT
CDR3 protein: CASSSTGNPGELFF

J gene: TRBJ2-2
clone size: NA
D gene: TRBD2
V gene: TRBV18
CDR3 DNA: TGTGCCAGCTCACCCCCCACGACTAGCGGCCGGTACGGGGAGCTGTTTTTT
CDR3 protein: CASSPPTTSGRYGELFF

J gene: TRBJ2-3
clone size: few
D gene: TRBD2
V gene: TRBV14
CDR3 DNA: TGTGCCAGCAGCCAAGACACCGGACTAGGTGAAGATACGCAGTATTTT
CDR3 protein: CASSQDTGLGEDTQYF

J gene: TRBJ2-3
clone size: NA
D gene: NA
V gene: TRBV5-4
CDR3 DNA: TGTGCCAGCAGCTCTCATGTCGGCGCAGATACGCAGTATTTT
CDR3 protein: CASSSHVGADTQYF

J gene: TRBJ2-7
clone size: NA
D gene: NA
V gene: TRBV9
CDR3 DNA: TGTGCCAGCAGCGTCCAGGGTCTCGGCTACGAGCAGTACTTC
CDR3 protein: CASSVQGLGYEQYF

J gene: TRBJ1-5
clone size: NA
D gene: TRBD1
V gene: TRBV19
CDR3 DNA: TGTGCCAGTAGTATGGGACAGCACAATCAGCCCCAGCATTTT
CDR3 protein: CASSMGQHNQPQHF

J gene: TRBJ2-5
clone size: NA
D gene: NA
V gene: TRBV2
CDR3 DNA: TGTGCCAGCTCACGCGCAGAGACCCAGTACTTC
CDR3 protein: CASSRAETQYF

J gene: TRBJ1-4
clone size: NA
D gene: NA
V gene: TRBV28
CDR3 DNA: TGTGCCAGCAGTTTAACACAAGATGAAAAACTGTTTTTT
CDR3 protein: CASSLTQDEKLFF

J gene: TRBJ1-2
clone size: NA
D gene: TRBD1
V gene: TRBV29-1
CDR3 DNA: TGCAGCGTTACTAAACTCGGACAGGGTATTAACTATGGCTACACCTTC
CDR3 protein: CSVTKLGQGINYGYTF

J gene: TRBJ2-5
clone size: NA
D gene: TRBD2
V gene: TRBV6-1
CDR3 DNA: TGTGCCAGCAGTGGGACTAGCGGGAGGGCCGGGGAGACCCAGTACTTC
CDR3 protein: CASSGTSGRAGETQYF

J gene: TRBJ2-7
clone size: once
D gene: NA
V gene: TRBV6-5
CDR3 DNA: TGTGCCACCCCCTACCGGCTACTTTCCTACGAGCAGTACTTC
CDR3 protein: CATPYRLLSYEQYF

J gene: TRBJ2-7
clone size: NA
D gene: NA
V gene: TRBV7-2
CDR3 DNA: TGTGCCAGCAGCTTAGGAAGCGCCTACGAGCAGTACTTC
CDR3 protein: CASSLGSAYEQYF

J gene: TRBJ1-4
clone size: NA
D gene: TRBD1
V gene: TRBV2
CDR3 DNA: TGTGCCAGCCGGCGACAGGGGAGCACTAATGAAAAACTGTTTTTT
CDR3 protein: CASRRQGSTNEKLFF

J gene: TRBJ1-3
clone size: NA
D gene: NA
V gene: TRBV18
CDR3 DNA: TGTGCCAGCTACACGGGGAGCTCTGGAAACACCATATATTTT
CDR3 protein: CASYTGSSGNTIYF

J gene: TRBJ2-3
clone size: NA
D gene: TRBD2
V gene: TRBV6-6
CDR3 DNA: TGTGCCAGCAGCCCTAGCGGGAGCCGGCAAGATACGCAGTATTTT
CDR3 protein: CASSPSGSRQDTQYF

J gene: TRBJ2-5
clone size: NA
D gene: NA
V gene: TRBV4-1
CDR3 DNA: TGCGCCAGCAGCCAAGAGCAGCAAGACCAAGAGACCCAGTACTTC
CDR3 protein: CASSQEQQDQETQYF

J gene: TRBJ1-4
clone size: NA
D gene: NA
V gene: TRBV9
CDR3 DNA: TGTGCCAGCAGCGTGGGAGGGGCTGAAGAAAAACTGTTTTTT
CDR3 protein: CASSVGGAEEKLFF

J gene: TRBJ1-5
clone size: NA
D gene: NA
V gene: TRBV5-8
CDR3 DNA: TGTGCCAGCAGCTTGGCGACAGCCTGGGGTAATCAGCCCCAGCATTTT
CDR3 protein: CASSLATAWGNQPQHF

J gene: TRBJ2-7
clone size: NA
D gene: NA
V gene: TRBV5-1
CDR3 DNA: TGCGCCAGCAGCTTGAGAGGCGGCGACGACGAGCAGTACTTC
CDR3 protein: CASSLRGGDDEQYF

J gene: TRBJ2-7
clone size: NA
D gene: NA
V gene: TRBV19
CDR3 DNA: TGTGCCAGTAGTATATATGGCAGAACCTACGAGCAGTACTTC
CDR3 protein: CASSIYGRTYEQYF

J gene: TRBJ2-3
clone size: NA
D gene: NA
V gene: TRBV10-3
CDR3 DNA: TGTGCCATCAGTGAGACAGGGTCAGATACGCAGTATTTT
CDR3 protein: CAISETGSDTQYF

J gene: TRBJ1-3
clone size: NA
D gene: NA
V gene: TRBV14
CDR3 DNA: TGTGCCAGCAGCTCAAGGGGATTGCGGGACGGAGGAAACACCATATATTTT
CDR3 protein: CASSSRGLRDGGNTIYF

J gene: TRBJ2-7
clone size: NA
D gene: TRBD1
V gene: TRBV7-9
CDR3 DNA: TGTGCCAGCGGGCAGCACGACAGGGGCCCTTACGAGCAGTACTTC
CDR3 protein: CASGQHDRGPYEQYF

J gene: TRBJ2-7
clone size: NA
D gene: TRBD1
V gene: TRBV6-5
CDR3 DNA: TGTGCCAGCAGTCGGGACAGGAGCTCCTACGAGCAGTACTTC
CDR3 protein: CASSRDRSSYEQYF

J gene: TRBJ1-2
clone size: NA
D gene: NA
V gene: TRBV5-4
CDR3 DNA: TGTGCCAGCAGCTTGGGGCAGTCCTATGGCTACACCTTC
CDR3 protein: CASSLGQSYGYTF

J gene: TRBJ1-6
clone size: NA
D gene: NA
V gene: TRBV19
CDR3 DNA: TGTGCCAGTAGTATAATTCGACCCGGGGGAGACCGCTATTCACCCCTCCACTTT
CDR3 protein: CASSIIRPGGDRYSPLHF

J gene: TRBJ1-2
clone size: NA
D gene: NA
V gene: TRBV11-2
CDR3 DNA: TGTGCCAGCAGCCTCCAATTGACATCGTCTGGCTACACCTTC
CDR3 protein: CASSLQLTSSGYTF

J gene: TRBJ2-6
clone size: few
D gene: NA
V gene: TRBV11-2
CDR3 DNA: TGTGCCAGCAGCTTAGGGCAGGCTGGGGCCAACGTCCTGACTTTC
CDR3 protein: CASSLGQAGANVLTF

J gene: TRBJ2-1
clone size: NA
D gene: NA
V gene: TRBV5-1
CDR3 DNA: TGCGCCAGCAGCTTAGCCTGGGGAACATACAATGAGCAGTTCTTC
CDR3 protein: CASSLAWGTYNEQFF